The clone carrying this TCR beta chain was seen a handful of times. This sample stems from a study of blood T cell repertoires in COVID-19. Original methodology: From reference gene primer amplification, estimates of nucleated cell counts were derived. The method was immunoSEQ multiplex PCR; TCRdb's version includes in-frame clones alone and lacks a portion of them. V, J and clone size derive from that table, while D and trimming were established from the DNA sequence. The table shows about 42,000 clones, with roughly 85% occurring only once. This CDR3 is built from 14 residues. V lost 5 bases and J lost 3, with 11 bases in between. The germline V gene encodes CDR1 SGHRS and CDR2 YFSETQ.

This rearrangement joins TRBV5-1 to TRBJ2-2; a weak D match, TRBD2 (6 bases). The TCR sequence derives from a woman between 65 and 79 years old in a cohort sampled during active COVID-19. Material for sequencing was peripheral blood. The CDR3 DNA reads TGCGCCAGCAGGCGGGGCGTCGACACCGGGGAGCTGTTTTTT. Translation: CASRRGVDTGELFF. Variable domain in full (rest from reference TRBV5-1 and TRBJ2-2): KAGVTQTPRYLIKTRGQQVTLSCSPISGHRSVSWYQQTPGQGLQFLFEYFSETQRNKGNFPGRFSGRQFSNSRSEMNVSTLELGDSALYLCASRRGVDTGELFFGEGSRLTVL.